This TCR beta chain derives from a study of cytomegalovirus exposure and HLA in healthy donors. This clone appeared once. Its antigen is unidentified. Study results and limitations: It was 150 to 200 TCR beta chains that were listed as cytomegalovirus-associated.

Assay used: immunoSEQ multiplex PCR; TCRdb lists only in-frame clones, some missing. The table lists approximately 82,000 clones, roughly 95% of them singletons, with under 0.9% in the top ten. Input material: PBMCs. The TCR comes from a woman aged 18-29 years in good health and CMV-seronegative.

The CDR3 nucleotides are TGTGCCAGCAGCAGAATGGGACTAGCGGGGTTCGATGAGCAGTTCTTC. The encoded protein is CASSRMGLAGFDEQFF. V gene TRBV7-9 combines with J gene TRBJ2-1; the match to TRBD2 covers 13 bases. The ends lost 5 bases at V and 8 bases at J; junction bases unmatched: 9. Germline CDR1 and CDR2: SEHNR and FQNEAQ (reference sequence). This CDR3 is built from 16 residues.